Presented here are 18 T cell receptor beta chains from one specimen sequenced in a study of blood T cells in healthy people across ages. The second PCR ran 7 to 11 cycles with a sample-barcoded 5' primer and J-beta primers. TCRdb called the 5' RACE reads again in MiXCR, with one record for every CDR3 protein. The sample shows about a million distinct CDR3 sequences, 45% to 50% of them seen only once. The sample consisted of blood. These receptors were taken from a man aged 30 to 45 in good health.

This clonotype was recorded a few times. V and J are TRBV12-3 or TRBV12-4 and TRBJ1-2; D gene uncertain. With 2 bases removed from V and 1 base from J, the gap between germline ends came to 11 bases. The CDR3 spans 15 residues. The CDR3 protein is CASSLWPRGNYGYTF. The CDR3 coding sequence is TGTGCCAGCAGTTTATGGCCCCGCGGTAACTATGGCTACACCTTC.

The V gene is TRBV7-9, the J gene TRBJ2-3; 10 bases agree with TRBD1. J lost 7 bases, V lost 5 bases, and 3 bases had no gene match. From germline, CDR1 is SEHNR and CDR2 FQNEAQ (reference sequence). The CDR3 has 13 residues. The CDR3 DNA is TGTGCCAGCAGCGGGACAGGGGTAAATACGCAGTATTTT. Translated: CASSGTGVNTQYF.

Only one count was recorded for this clonotype. The chain is built from TRBV27 and TRBJ2-7; the match to TRBD2 covers 7 bases. V shed 3 bases and J 3 bases; nucleotides not matched to a gene: 5. Germline CDR1 reads MNHEY; CDR2 reads SMNVEV (reference sequence). This CDR3 comprises 14 residues. The CDR3, as DNA: TGTGCCAGCAGTTTTGGGGCTAGCGGCTACGAGCAGTACTTC. This encodes CASSFGASGYEQYF.

This clonotype was detected only a few times. The gene calls are TRBV4-1 and TRBJ2-7, with 11 bases aligning to TRBD2. The CDR3 has 17 amino acids. Trimming at V came to 3 bases and at J to 0 bases, leaving 7 bases not matched to a gene. Germline V gene data show CDR1 as MGHRA and CDR2 as YSYEKL. In DNA form, the CDR3 reads TGCGCCAGCAGCCAGGAACGACTAGCGGGGTCCTCCTACGAGCAGTACTTC. Its protein is CASSQERLAGSSYEQYF.

The chain has TRBV18 and TRBJ1-2; D is possibly TRBD1 (5 bases). V was pared by 3 bases and J by 2 bases, with 16 bases between. Germline V lookup: CDR1 KGHSH, CDR2 LQKENI. The CDR3 extends over 16 amino acids. CDR3 nucleotide sequence: TGTGCCAGCTCACCGGATCGGGTCCAGGGCAACTATGGCTACACCTTC. Translated, it gives CASSPDRVQGNYGYTF. Full variable domain (missing parts from reference TRBV18 and TRBJ1-2): NAGVMQNPRHLVRRRGQEARLRCSPMKGHSHVYWYRQLPEEGLKFMVYLQKENIIDESGMPKERFSAEFPKEGPSILRIQQVVRGDSAAYFCASSPDRVQGNYGYTFGSGTRLTVV.

The genes are TRBV29-1 and TRBJ1-2; D ambiguous. CDR1 and CDR2 (germline): SQVTM, ANQGSEA. The CDR3 covers 12 residues. Trimming cost V 3 bases and J 3 bases, with 8 bases left between them. CDR3 region: CSVDSPDYGYTF. CDR3 bases: TGCAGCGTTGACAGCCCCGACTATGGCTACACCTTC.

This clonotype was counted a single time. The V call is TRBV7-2, the J call TRBJ2-5; D possibly corresponds to TRBD2 (6 bases). The J call is doubtful: the DNA matches TRBJ2-7 better. Germline loops: CDR1 SGHTA, CDR2 FQGNSA. The CDR3 has 16 residues. CDR3 amino acids: CASSLDFGASASEQYF. The CDR3 DNA reads as TGTGCCAGCAGCTTAGACTTCGGGGCTAGCGCGTCCGAGCAGTACTTC.

The rearrangement links TRBV7-2 to TRBJ1-6; D perhaps matches TRBD1 (5 bases). This CDR3 contains 15 residues. Trimming removed 4 bases at V and 10 bases at J, with 17 bases between. The germline V gene encodes CDR1 SGHTA and CDR2 FQGNSA. The CDR3: CASSSRGGESSPLHF. The CDR3 nucleotides read TGTGCCAGCAGCTCGAGGGGCGGTGAATCGTCACCCCTCCACTTT.

This clonotype was observed a handful of times. The chain combines TRBV4-1 with TRBJ1-6; 9 bases are shared with TRBD1. The V gene end was trimmed by 4 bases and the J gene end by 8 bases; junction bases not matched to a gene: 3. The CDR3 is 14 amino acids. Germline values: CDR1 MGHRA, CDR2 YSYEKL. The chain's CDR3 is CASSPDRGDSPLHF. CDR3 coding DNA: TGCGCCAGCAGCCCAGACAGGGGGGATTCACCCCTCCACTTT.

The gene calls are TRBV29-1 and TRBJ2-3, with D tentatively TRBD2 (5 bases). This CDR3 spans 12 amino acids. Germline V gene lookup returns CDR1 SQVTM and CDR2 ANQGSEA. Trimming cost V 4 bases and J 3 bases, with 8 bases left between them. CDR3 in DNA: TGCAGCGTTGCGCCGGGGACAGATACGCAGTATTTT. Protein product: CSVAPGTDTQYF.

V is TRBV4-3 and J is TRBJ2-3, with 7 bases aligning to TRBD2. V trimming: 0 bases; J trimming: 5 bases; junction bases outside the gene matches: 8. Germline V lookup: CDR1 LGHNA, CDR2 YSLEER. The CDR3 loop spans 16 amino acids. The CDR3 spells CASSQEMGGDVDTQYF. The CDR3 region has the DNA TGCGCCAGCAGCCAAGAGATGGGAGGGGATGTAGATACGCAGTATTTT.

The V and J genes are TRBV29-1 and TRBJ1-2, with 7 bases that match TRBD1. The CDR3 is 12 amino acids. J gave up 8 bases and V 5 bases, and 8 bases lay outside the gene matches. Germline loops: CDR1 SQVTM, CDR2 ANQGSEA. The CDR3 DNA is TGCAGCGTTCTGACAGGGTTGGACGGCTACACCTTC. Translated: CSVLTGLDGYTF.

This clonotype was seen just once. The chain recombines TRBV5-1 with TRBJ2-2, with 8 positions matching TRBD1. V was pared by 3 bases and J by 6 bases, with 4 bases of the junction left unmatched. The germline CDR1 and CDR2 sequences are SGHRS and YFSETQ. There are 14 residues in the CDR3. CDR3 DNA: TGCGCCAGCAGCTCGACAGGGGCCGCCGGGGAGCTGTTTTTT. This gives the protein CASSSTGAAGELFF.

The chain joins TRBV25-1 to TRBJ1-1; D gene uncertain. Germline V CDR1 and CDR2: MGHDK, SYGVNS. The CDR3 covers 14 residues. V was clipped by 1 base and J by 3 bases, with 9 bases between them. The CDR3 region has the DNA TGTGCCAGCAGTGAATCCGCCAGACACACTGAAGCTTTCTTT. Its protein product is CASSESARHTEAFF.

The chain combines TRBV5-5 with TRBJ1-1; D is ambiguous. The CDR3 is 15 amino acids. Germline lookup yields CDR1 SGHKS and CDR2 YYEKEE (reference sequence). The V end lost 3 bases, the J end lost 3 bases, and 15 bases lay between the germline ends. The DNA for the CDR3 is TGTGCCAGCAGCTCATACTGGACCGGCGACACTGAAGCTTTCTTT. This sequence encodes CASSSYWTGDTEAFF.

CDR3: CASSSGQGVNIQYF. CDR3 in DNA: TGCGCCAGCAGCTCGGGCCAGGGAGTGAACATTCAGTACTTC. This chain joins TRBV5-1 and TRBJ2-4; D assignment may be TRBD1 or TRBD2 (5 bases each). Germline CDR1 reads SGHRS; CDR2 reads YFSETQ. This CDR3 has 14 residues. Trimming removed 3 bases at V and 7 bases at J, with 14 bases between.

The chain combines TRBV7-2 with TRBJ2-1, with TRBD2 identical over 12 bases. The CDR3 runs to 14 residues. V was clipped by 6 bases and J by 5 bases; unmatched bases: 2. The V gene's germline CDR1 is SGHTA and CDR2 FQGNSA. The CDR3 spells CASRGLAGHNEQFF. CDR3 coding DNA: TGTGCCAGCAGGGGACTAGCGGGTCACAATGAGCAGTTCTTC.

The rearrangement uses TRBV7-2 and TRBJ1-5; D unclear. The germline V and J ends were trimmed by 2 bases and 5 bases, with 7 bases remaining between them. The germline gives CDR1 SGHTA, CDR2 FQGNSA. CDR3 length equals 13 residues. The CDR3 here is CASSLTRDQPQHF. CDR3 DNA sequence: TGTGCCAGCAGCTTAACCAGAGATCAGCCCCAGCATTTT.